The 2 T cell receptor beta chains listed next were all sequenced from one sample in a study of T cells in Graves' hyperthyroidism and ophthalmopathy. The investigators amplified TCR beta CDR3 regions from RNA transcripts. A first-round RT-PCR of the TCR CDR3 used the HTBI primer set. TCRdb re-derived calls from the multiplex PCR reads in MiXCR, one entry per CDR3 protein. The sample carries over 700,000 distinct CDR3 sequences, just over 35% recorded once. Material for sequencing was blood. The receptors come from a woman aged 40 to 49 with Graves' hyperthyroidism.

About this clonotype itself: A much larger clone sits a single nucleotide away, making a read error possible. The V gene is TRBV12-3 or TRBV12-4, the J gene TRBJ1-4; D gene ambiguous. The V end was cut by 1 base, the J end by 4 bases, with 4 bases between. The CDR3 consists of 13 residues. This CDR3 reads CASSLEDNEKLFF. CDR3 bases: TGTGCCAGCAGTTTAGAGGATAATGAAAAACTGTTTTTT.

The V gene is TRBV19, the J gene TRBJ1-1; no firm D call. The CDR3 runs 14 residues. Trimming left V 10 bases short and J 6 bases short, with 21 bases between. Germline V lookup: CDR1 LNHDA, CDR2 SQIVND (reference sequence). The CDR3 loop is CATTSRPGGAEAFF. The CDR3 DNA sequence: TGTGCCACAACTTCGAGACCGGGAGGTGCTGAAGCTTTCTTT.